The clone carrying this T cell receptor beta chain was found once. This sample stems from a study of control samples from healthy donors and cancer patients. The CDR3 covers 16 residues. In germline, CDR1 is SGHAT, CDR2 FQNNGV. V was shortened by 4 bases and J by 7 bases, with 17 bases between the two germline ends. The assay was immunoSEQ multiplex PCR, and TCRdb's table has in-frame clones only and misses some. This table has approximately 220,000 clones, about 95% appearing once. The rearrangement uses TRBV11-2 and TRBJ1-6; D remains unclear. The TCR originated in a man in his fifties or sixties in good health. Sequenced input: blood. The CDR3 region is CASSYHTGLGNSPLHF. The CDR3 bases are TGTGCCAGCAGCTATCACACCGGGCTGGGGAATTCACCCCTCCACTTT.